The 24 T cell receptor beta chains below come from one sample, sequenced in a study of cytomegalovirus exposure and HLA in healthy donors. PCR used 60 Vbeta primers and 13 Jbeta primers. Some clones are missing from TCRdb's copy, which holds only in-frame ones; the method was immunoSEQ multiplex PCR. The table shows roughly 190,000 clones, with roughly nine tenths occurring only once. What was sequenced was PBMCs. The receptors derive from a boy aged 2 to 10 in good health and CMV-seronegative.

The chain joins TRBV27 to TRBJ2-7; 9 nucleotides agree with TRBD2. Germline V gives CDR1 MNHEY, CDR2 SMNVEV (reference sequence). The V segment lost 2 bases and the J segment 1 base; nucleotides outside the gene matches: 3. The CDR3 sequence is 15 residues long. The CDR3 protein is CASSLGAGGSYEQYF. In DNA form, the CDR3 reads TGTGCCAGCAGTTTAGGGGCGGGGGGGTCCTACGAGCAGTACTTC.

The chain couples TRBV28 to TRBJ2-7; 10 nucleotides align to TRBD1. V shed 9 bases and J 1 base; nucleotides not matched to a gene: 6. Germline V gene data show CDR1 as MDHEN and CDR2 as SYDVKM. This CDR3 contains 14 residues. CDR3 loop: CASSGQGGSYEQYF. The CDR3 region has the DNA TGTGCCAGTTCCGGACAGGGGGGTTCCTACGAGCAGTACTTC.

The chain recombines TRBV27 with TRBJ1-5, with 9 positions matching TRBD1. Germline-derived CDR1 and CDR2 are MNHEY and SMNVEV (reference sequence). V lost 5 bases and J lost 5; bases outside the gene matches: 7. The CDR3 runs 15 residues. In DNA form, the CDR3 reads TGTGCCAGCAGTCGGACAGGGGCTTTAGATCAGCCCCAGCATTTT. Residues: CASSRTGALDQPQHF.

This chain connects TRBV6-1 to TRBJ2-7; D possibly corresponds to TRBD2 (6 bases). The CDR3 is 17 residues long. V lost 3 bases to trimming and J lost 0 bases, with 18 bases between them. The germline gives CDR1 MNHNS, CDR2 SASEGT. The CDR3 coding sequence is TGTGCCAGCAGTGATATCCCCAGACTAGGGAGCTCCTACGAGCAGTACTTC. It codes for CASSDIPRLGSSYEQYF.

The DNA for the CDR3 is TGTGCCAGCGGAGGCCCGTACGAGCAGTACTTC. Its protein is CASGGPYEQYF. The rearrangement joins TRBV6-6 to TRBJ2-7; D might be TRBD2 (5 bases). Trimming left V 8 bases short and J 4 bases short, with 9 bases between. The germline V gene encodes CDR1 MNHNY and CDR2 SVGAGI (reference sequence). The CDR3 has 11 amino acids.

J is TRBJ2-5 and V is TRBV19; 8 nucleotides agree with TRBD1. CDR3 length: 10 amino acids. Germline V lookup: CDR1 LNHDA, CDR2 SQIVND (reference sequence). The CDR3 region has the DNA TGTGAGCAGGGGGCCGAGACCCAGTACTTC. Amino acids: CEQGAETQYF.

In its sample, this clone was seen once. The chain links TRBV28 to TRBJ2-7, with 7 bases matching TRBD2. Germline V lookup: CDR1 MDHEN, CDR2 SYDVKM. The V and J ends lost 2 bases and 3 bases, in that order; junction bases with no gene match: 10. The CDR3 loop spans 16 amino acids. In DNA, the CDR3 is TGTGCCAGCAGTTTAAACCTCCAGGGAGGGGTCTACGAGCAGTACTTC. It is translated as CASSLNLQGGVYEQYF.

The V and J genes are TRBV4-1 and TRBJ2-2; D is possibly TRBD2 (5 bases). The CDR3 totals 16 residues. Trimming removed 3 bases from V and 3 bases from J, with 14 bases in between. Germline loops: CDR1 MGHRA, CDR2 YSYEKL. The DNA of the CDR3 is TGCGCCAGCAGCCAGCCTGTGGGGAGTGACACCGGGGAGCTGTTTTTT. Its protein is CASSQPVGSDTGELFF.

The chain carries TRBV6-1 and TRBJ2-7; 9 bases map to TRBD1. Per germline, CDR1 MNHNS and CDR2 SASEGT. The CDR3 covers 15 residues. The V gene end was trimmed by 6 bases and the J gene end by 3 bases; junction bases not matched to a gene: 9. The CDR3, as DNA: TGTGCCAGCAGGGTCCACAGGGGGCCGGACTACGAGCAGTACTTC. Protein product: CASRVHRGPDYEQYF.

The chain couples TRBV6-5 to TRBJ1-1; 9 nucleotides match TRBD1. This CDR3 spans 15 amino acids. After removal of 5 bases from V and 7 bases from J, the junction contained 11 bases not matched to a gene. The germline CDR1 and CDR2 sequences are MNHEY and SVGAGI. Written as DNA, the CDR3 is TGTGCCAGCAGTCCCGGGACAGGGCTGGGCATTGAAGCTTTCTTT. This translates into CASSPGTGLGIEAFF.

Here the CDR3 reads CAWSGTGGYEQYF. The CDR3 DNA reads TGTGCCTGGAGTGGGACAGGGGGCTACGAGCAGTACTTC. The J gene is TRBJ2-7, the V gene TRBV30; 10 bases agree with TRBD1. Germline V gene data show CDR1 as GTSNPN and CDR2 as SVGIG (reference sequence). The CDR3 loop spans 13 amino acids. The J segment lost 3 bases and the V segment lost 1 base, leaving 0 bases of the junction unmatched.

V and J are TRBV4-1 and TRBJ1-5; 7 bases agree with TRBD1. Trimming took 2 bases from V and 1 from J; bases not matched to a gene: 8. Per the germline V gene, CDR1 is MGHRA and CDR2 is YSYEKL. CDR3 length: 17 amino acids. For the CDR3, the DNA is TGCGCCAGCAGCCAAAAACTGGCAGGGGGGAGCAATCAGCCCCAGCATTTT. Translated, it gives CASSQKLAGGSNQPQHF.

This chain uses TRBV5-6 with TRBJ2-3, with 12 positions matching TRBD2. Germline V CDR1 and CDR2: SGHDT, YYEEEE. This CDR3 is built from 17 residues. J gave up 1 base and V 2 bases, and 5 bases lay outside the gene matches. CDR3: CASSLRLAGEGTDTQYF. DNA of the CDR3: TGTGCCAGCAGCTTAAGACTAGCGGGGGAGGGCACAGATACGCAGTATTTT.

This chain joins TRBV6-5 and TRBJ2-1, with 8 bases identical to TRBD2. V lost 4 bases, J lost 9 bases, and 2 bases stayed unmatched. The CDR3 is 12 residues long. CDR1 and CDR2 (germline): MNHEY, SVGAGI. This CDR3 reads CASSSGLAEQFF. The CDR3 nucleotides are TGTGCCAGCAGTTCCGGACTAGCTGAGCAGTTCTTC.

This chain uses TRBV6-5 with TRBJ1-2; TRBD1 agrees at 7 bases. V was pared by 7 bases and J by 8 bases, with 13 bases of the junction left unmatched. Germline V gives CDR1 MNHEY, CDR2 SVGAGI. This CDR3 is built from 14 residues. The CDR3 loop is CASINSRNRGGYTF. CDR3 in DNA: TGTGCCAGCATCAATAGCCGCAACAGGGGCGGCTACACCTTC.

This chain connects TRBV10-2 to TRBJ1-1, with D possibly being TRBD1 (5 bases). This CDR3 spans 15 amino acids. Germline V lookup: CDR1 WSHSY, CDR2 SAAADI. V lost 2 bases to trimming and J lost 3 bases, with 13 bases between them. The CDR3 is CASSEEGKGYTEAFF. CDR3 DNA sequence: TGCGCCAGCAGTGAGGAAGGTAAGGGGTACACTGAAGCTTTCTTT.

CDR3 sequence reads: CASSLASGVEQYF. The CDR3 DNA follows: TGCGCCAGCAGCTTGGCGTCGGGGGTAGAGCAGTACTTC. The chain joins TRBV5-1 to TRBJ2-7; the D gene is possibly TRBD2 (6 bases). The CDR3 is made up of 13 amino acids. Germline loops: CDR1 SGHRS, CDR2 YFSETQ. Between the trimmed V and J ends, which lost 0 bases and 7 bases, there was a span of 11 bases.

V and J are TRBV27 and TRBJ2-2, with 9 bases lining up with TRBD2. V lost 7 bases and J lost 4; bases outside the gene matches: 13. Germline loops: CDR1 MNHEY, CDR2 SMNVEV (reference sequence). CDR3 length: 17 amino acids. The DNA for the CDR3 is TGTGCCAGCAAGGCCGTAGCGGGGGCGGGGGGCACCGGGGAGCTGTTTTTT. It translates to CASKAVAGAGGTGELFF.

The V call is TRBV4-1, the J call TRBJ2-1; 8 nucleotides line up with TRBD2. Germline V gene sequence: CDR1 MGHRA, CDR2 YSYEKL. V was clipped by 3 bases and J by 2 bases; unmatched bases: 9. The CDR3 totals 17 residues. CDR3 DNA: TGCGCCAGCAGCCAGCTCGAACTAGCGGCCACCTACAATGAGCAGTTCTTC. Its translation is CASSQLELAATYNEQFF.

The chain employs TRBV6-1 and TRBJ2-5; D not certain. From germline, CDR1 is MNHNS and CDR2 SASEGT. V was clipped by 10 bases and J by 5 bases, with 11 bases between them. This CDR3 contains 11 residues. CDR3 DNA sequence: TGTGCCATCAAAGCACAGGAGACCCAGTACTTC. Its translation is CAIKAQETQYF.

The count of this clone is one. The chain has TRBV30 and TRBJ2-7, with D possibly matching TRBD1 (8 bases). Germline-derived CDR1 and CDR2 are GTSNPN and SVGIG (reference sequence). V was trimmed by 7 bases and J by 3 bases, leaving 13 bases between them. CDR3 length: 12 amino acids. CDR3 nucleotide sequence: TGTGCCTCAGGGGGCGGGAGCTACGAGCAGTACTTC. This gives the protein CASGGGSYEQYF.

This rearrangement joins TRBV4-1 to TRBJ1-4; no clear D gene. Germline V gene sequence: CDR1 MGHRA, CDR2 YSYEKL. The V end was cut by 1 base, the J end by 7 bases, with 7 bases between. CDR3 length equals 13 residues. This CDR3 is CASSQGSIEKLFF. In nucleotides, the CDR3 is TGCGCCAGCAGCCAAGGTTCAATTGAAAAACTGTTTTTT.

The chain recombines TRBV7-6 with TRBJ2-7; 9 nucleotides align to TRBD2. J lost 0 bases, V lost 5 bases, and 8 bases had no gene match. CDR3 size: 16 residues. Germline assignment: CDR1 SGHVS and CDR2 FNYEAQ. DNA for the CDR3: TGTGCCAGCAGCCCCAATAGCGGGGGTGTCTCCTACGAGCAGTACTTC. This encodes CASSPNSGGVSYEQYF.

The chain uses TRBV19 and TRBJ2-2, with 9 bases aligning to TRBD2. This CDR3 is built from 16 residues. V shed 6 bases and J 7 bases; nucleotides not matched to a gene: 12. Germline V gives CDR1 LNHDA, CDR2 SQIVND (reference sequence). The CDR3, as DNA: TGTGCCAGTAGAAGGGACGTTACTAGCGGGCTCGGGGAGCTGTTTTTT. Its protein is CASRRDVTSGLGELFF.